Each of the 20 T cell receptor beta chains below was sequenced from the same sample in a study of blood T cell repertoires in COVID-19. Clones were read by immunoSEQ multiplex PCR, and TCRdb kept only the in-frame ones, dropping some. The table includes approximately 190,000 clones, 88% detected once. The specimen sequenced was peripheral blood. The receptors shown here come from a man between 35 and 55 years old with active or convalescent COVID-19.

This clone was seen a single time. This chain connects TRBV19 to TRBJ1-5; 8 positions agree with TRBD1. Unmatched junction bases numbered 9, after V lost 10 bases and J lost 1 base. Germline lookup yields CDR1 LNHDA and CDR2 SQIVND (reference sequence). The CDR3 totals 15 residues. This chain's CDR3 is CAIMTGELSNQPQHF. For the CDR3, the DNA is TGTGCCATAATGACAGGGGAACTGAGCAATCAGCCCCAGCATTTT.

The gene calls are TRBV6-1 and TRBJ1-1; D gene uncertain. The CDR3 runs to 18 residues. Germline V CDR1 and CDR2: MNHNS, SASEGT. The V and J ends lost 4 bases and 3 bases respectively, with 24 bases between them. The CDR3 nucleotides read TGTGCCAGCAGTGTGGCCCGATCGCGGGTCCGGGGTTACACTGAAGCTTTCTTT. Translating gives CASSVARSRVRGYTEAFF.

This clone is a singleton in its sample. This chain's CDR3 is CASSFAGLAGSTDTQYF. The CDR3 nucleotides read TGTGCCAGCAGCTTCGCGGGACTAGCGGGATCCACAGATACGCAGTATTTT. J is TRBJ2-3 and V is TRBV7-2; the match to TRBD2 covers 13 bases. CDR3 length: 17 amino acids. V was pared by 3 bases and J by 2 bases, with 5 bases of the junction left unmatched. Germline lookup yields CDR1 SGHTA and CDR2 FQGNSA.

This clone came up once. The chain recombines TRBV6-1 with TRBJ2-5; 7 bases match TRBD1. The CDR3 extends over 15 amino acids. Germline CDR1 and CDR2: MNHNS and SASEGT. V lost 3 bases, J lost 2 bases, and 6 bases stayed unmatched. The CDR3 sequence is CASSDSSRGQETQYF. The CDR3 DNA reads TGTGCCAGCAGTGATTCCTCCAGGGGGCAAGAGACCCAGTACTTC.

In DNA, the CDR3 is TGTGCCAGCAGCCAGGGTCCCGCTGGGGCCAACGTCCTGACTTTC. It yields the protein CASSQGPAGANVLTF. V usage is TRBV9 and J usage is TRBJ2-6; a possible D gene is TRBD1 (5 bases). CDR3 size: 15 residues. CDR1 is SGDLS and CDR2 is YYNGEE in the germline V gene. The V and J ends lost 4 bases and 2 bases respectively, with 10 bases between them. Supplemented by reference TRBV9 and TRBJ2-6, the full variable domain reads DSGVTQTPKHLITATGQRVTLRCSPRSGDLSVYWYQQSLDQGLQFLIQYYNGEERAKGNILERFSAQQFPDLHSELNLSSLELGDSALYFCASSQGPAGANVLTFGAGSRLTVL.

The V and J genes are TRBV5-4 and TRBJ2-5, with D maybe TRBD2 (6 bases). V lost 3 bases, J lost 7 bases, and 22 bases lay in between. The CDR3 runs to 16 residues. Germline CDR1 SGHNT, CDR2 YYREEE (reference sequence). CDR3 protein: CASSSGGDGLGRTQYF. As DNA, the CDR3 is TGTGCCAGCAGCTCAGGCGGGGACGGCCTGGGTCGGACCCAGTACTTC.

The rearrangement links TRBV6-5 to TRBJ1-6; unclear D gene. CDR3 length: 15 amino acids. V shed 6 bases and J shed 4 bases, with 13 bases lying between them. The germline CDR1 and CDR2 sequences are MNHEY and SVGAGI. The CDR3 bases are TGTGCCAGCAGCACGAGGCAGTTTTATAATTCACCCCTCCACTTT. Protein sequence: CASSTRQFYNSPLHF.

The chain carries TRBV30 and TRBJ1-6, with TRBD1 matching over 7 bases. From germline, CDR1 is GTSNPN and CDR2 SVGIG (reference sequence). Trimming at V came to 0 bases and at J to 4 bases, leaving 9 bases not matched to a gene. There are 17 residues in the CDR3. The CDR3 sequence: CAWSVSSGGTYNSPLHF. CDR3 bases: TGTGCCTGGAGTGTGTCTTCAGGGGGTACTTATAATTCACCCCTCCACTTT.

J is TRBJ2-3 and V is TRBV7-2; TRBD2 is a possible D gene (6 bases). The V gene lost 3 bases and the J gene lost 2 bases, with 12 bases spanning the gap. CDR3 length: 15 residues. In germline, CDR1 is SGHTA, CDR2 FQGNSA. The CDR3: CASSFGGGPTDTQYF. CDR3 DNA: TGTGCCAGCAGCTTCGGGGGAGGACCCACAGATACGCAGTATTTT.

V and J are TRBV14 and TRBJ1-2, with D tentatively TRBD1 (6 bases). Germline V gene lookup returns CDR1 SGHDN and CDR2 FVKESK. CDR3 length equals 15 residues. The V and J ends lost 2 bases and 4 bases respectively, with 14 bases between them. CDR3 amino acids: CASSQLDSHGYGYTF. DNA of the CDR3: TGTGCCAGCAGCCAATTGGACAGCCATGGCTATGGCTACACCTTC.

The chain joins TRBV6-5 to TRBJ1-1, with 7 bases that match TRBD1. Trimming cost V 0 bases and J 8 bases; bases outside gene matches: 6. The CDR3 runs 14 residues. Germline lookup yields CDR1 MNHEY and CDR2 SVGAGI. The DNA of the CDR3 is TGTGCCAGCAGTTACTCGGTGGGGACAGACGAAGCTTTCTTT. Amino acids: CASSYSVGTDEAFF.

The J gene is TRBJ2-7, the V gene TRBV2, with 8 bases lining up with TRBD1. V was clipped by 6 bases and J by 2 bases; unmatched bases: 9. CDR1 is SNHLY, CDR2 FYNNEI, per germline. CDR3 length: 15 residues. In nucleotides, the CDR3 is TGTGCCAGCAGCTTGACAGGGGACACAACCTACGAGCAGTACTTC. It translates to CASSLTGDTTYEQYF.

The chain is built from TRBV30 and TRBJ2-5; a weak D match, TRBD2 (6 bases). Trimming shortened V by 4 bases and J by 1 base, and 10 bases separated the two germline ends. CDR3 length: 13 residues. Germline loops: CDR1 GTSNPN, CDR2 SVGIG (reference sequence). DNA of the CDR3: TGTGCCTGGAATAGCGGCCTCCAAGAGACCCAGTACTTC. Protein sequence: CAWNSGLQETQYF.

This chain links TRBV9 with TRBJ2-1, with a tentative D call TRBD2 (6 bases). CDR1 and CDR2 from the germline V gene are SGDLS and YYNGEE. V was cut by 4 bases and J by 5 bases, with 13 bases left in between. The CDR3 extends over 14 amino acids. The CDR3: CASSSHGGNNEQFF. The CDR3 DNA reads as TGTGCCAGCAGCTCCCATGGGGGGAACAATGAGCAGTTCTTC.

Here the CDR3 DNA reads TGTGCCAGCAAACTAGCGGGAGTCTACGAGCAGTACTTC. Protein product: CASKLAGVYEQYF. The chain is built from TRBV2 and TRBJ2-7; TRBD2 matches 11 bases. The germline CDR1 and CDR2 sequences are SNHLY and FYNNEI. This CDR3 comprises 13 residues. The J segment lost 3 bases and the V segment lost 7 bases, leaving 2 bases of the junction unmatched.

As DNA, the CDR3 is TGTGCCAGCAGTTTCGCCGGGACTAGCGGGCGGGAGACCCAGTACTTC. Residues: CASSFAGTSGRETQYF. This rearrangement joins TRBV6-5 to TRBJ2-5; 12 bases match TRBD2. The germline V gene has CDR1 MNHEY and CDR2 SVGAGI. The V and J ends lost 4 bases and 5 bases, in that order; junction bases with no gene match: 8. The CDR3 covers 16 residues.

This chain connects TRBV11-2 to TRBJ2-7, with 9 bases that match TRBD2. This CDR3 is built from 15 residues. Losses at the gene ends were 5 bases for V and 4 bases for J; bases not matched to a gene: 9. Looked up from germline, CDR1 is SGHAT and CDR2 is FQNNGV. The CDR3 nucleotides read TGTGCCAGCAGCCTCCCGGGACTAGCTTCGTACGAGCAGTACTTC. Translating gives CASSLPGLASYEQYF.

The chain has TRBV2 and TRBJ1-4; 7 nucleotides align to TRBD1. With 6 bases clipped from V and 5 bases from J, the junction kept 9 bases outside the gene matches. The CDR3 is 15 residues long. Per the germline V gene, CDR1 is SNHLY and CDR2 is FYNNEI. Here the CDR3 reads CASRGQTTRNEKLFF. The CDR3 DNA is TGTGCCAGCAGGGGACAGACAACTAGGAATGAAAAACTGTTTTTT.

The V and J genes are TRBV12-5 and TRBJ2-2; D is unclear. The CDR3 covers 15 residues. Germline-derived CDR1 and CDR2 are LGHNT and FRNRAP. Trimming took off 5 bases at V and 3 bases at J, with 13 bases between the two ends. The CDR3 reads CASGPPRLDTGELFF. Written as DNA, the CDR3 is TGTGCTAGTGGTCCCCCGAGGTTGGACACCGGGGAGCTGTTTTTT.

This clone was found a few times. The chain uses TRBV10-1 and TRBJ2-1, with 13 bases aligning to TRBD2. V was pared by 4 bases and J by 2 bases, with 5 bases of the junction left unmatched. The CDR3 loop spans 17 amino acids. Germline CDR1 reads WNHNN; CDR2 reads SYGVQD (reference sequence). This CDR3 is CASSGLAGGNAYNEQFF. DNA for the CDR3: TGCGCCAGCAGTGGACTAGCGGGAGGTAACGCCTACAATGAGCAGTTCTTC.